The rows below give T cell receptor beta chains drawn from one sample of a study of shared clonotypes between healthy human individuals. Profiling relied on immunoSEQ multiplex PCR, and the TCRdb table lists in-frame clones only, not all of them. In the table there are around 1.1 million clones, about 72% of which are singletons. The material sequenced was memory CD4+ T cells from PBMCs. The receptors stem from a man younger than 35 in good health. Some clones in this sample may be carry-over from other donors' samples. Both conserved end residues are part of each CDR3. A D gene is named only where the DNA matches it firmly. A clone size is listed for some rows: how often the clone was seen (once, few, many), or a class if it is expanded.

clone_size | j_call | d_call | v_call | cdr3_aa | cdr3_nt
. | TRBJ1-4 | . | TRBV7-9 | CASSLGRGRGEKLFF | TGTGCCAGCAGCTTAGGCCGCGGGCGGGGAGAAAAACTGTTTTTT
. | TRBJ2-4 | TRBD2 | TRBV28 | CASSRSGNKNIQYF | TGTGCCAGCAGCCGGAGCGGGAACAAAAACATTCAGTACTTC
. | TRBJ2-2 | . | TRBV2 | CASSPRNTGELFF | TGTGCCAGCAGCCCCAGGAACACCGGGGAGCTGTTTTTT
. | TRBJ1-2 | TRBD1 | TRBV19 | CASSTLGAGGYGYTF | TGTGCCAGTAGTACCCTCGGGGCAGGGGGCTATGGCTACACCTTC
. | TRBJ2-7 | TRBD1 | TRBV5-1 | CASSWRQGNEQYF | TGCGCCAGCAGCTGGAGACAGGGGAACGAGCAGTACTTC
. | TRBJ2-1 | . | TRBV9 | CASSVAPDRYEQFF | TGTGCCAGCAGCGTAGCTCCCGATAGATATGAGCAGTTCTTC
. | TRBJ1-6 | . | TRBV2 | CASTGENNSPLHF | TGTGCCAGCACGGGAGAGAATAATTCACCCCTCCACTTT
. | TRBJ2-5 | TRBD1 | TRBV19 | CASSIKGQGSQETQYF | TGTGCCAGTAGTATCAAGGGACAGGGGTCGCAAGAGACCCAGTACTTC
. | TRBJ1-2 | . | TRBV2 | CASRDGGLSSYGYTF | TGTGCCAGCAGAGACGGGGGCCTTAGCAGCTATGGCTACACCTTC
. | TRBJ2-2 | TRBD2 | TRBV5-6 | CASSRGLAGVGGELFF | TGTGCCAGCAGCCGCGGACTAGCGGGAGTGGGCGGGGAGCTGTTTTTT
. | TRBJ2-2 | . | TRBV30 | CAWSVRLSLNTGELFF | TGTGCCTGGAGTGTAAGACTCTCCCTGAACACCGGGGAGCTGTTTTTT
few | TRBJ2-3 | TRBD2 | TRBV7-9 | CASSSPGGSFADTQYF | TGTGCCAGCAGCTCGCCGGGAGGGAGCTTCGCAGATACGCAGTATTTT
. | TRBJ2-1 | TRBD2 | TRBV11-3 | CASSIGGSRDNEQFF | TGTGCCAGCAGCATCGGCGGGAGTCGTGACAATGAGCAGTTCTTC
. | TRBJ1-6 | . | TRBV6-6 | CASSSSGFGSPLHF | TGTGCCAGCAGTTCTTCAGGGTTCGGATCACCCCTCCACTTT
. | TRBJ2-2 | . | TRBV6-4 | CASSEVSGDTGELFF | TGTGCCAGCAGTGAAGTCTCGGGGGACACCGGGGAGCTGTTTTTT
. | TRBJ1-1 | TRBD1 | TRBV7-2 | CASSLMQGANAEAFF | TGTGCCAGCAGCTTAATGCAGGGGGCGAACGCTGAAGCTTTCTTT
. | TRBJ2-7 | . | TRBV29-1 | CSVGNRAAQEQYF | TGCAGCGTTGGTAATCGGGCCGCCCAGGAGCAGTACTTC
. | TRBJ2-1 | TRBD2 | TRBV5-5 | CASSLGAGPYNEQFF | TGTGCCAGCAGCTTGGGAGCGGGGCCTTACAATGAGCAGTTCTTC
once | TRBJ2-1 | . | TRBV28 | CASTPQGNEQFF | TGTGCCAGCACCCCCCAAGGCAATGAGCAGTTCTTC
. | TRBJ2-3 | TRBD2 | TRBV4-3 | CASSRSASGSLADTQYF | TGCGCCAGCAGCCGGTCGGCAAGCGGGAGTTTGGCAGATACGCAGTATTTT
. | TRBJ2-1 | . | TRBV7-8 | CASSLVSGSYNEQFF | TGTGCCAGCAGCTTAGTTAGCGGCTCCTACAATGAGCAGTTCTTC
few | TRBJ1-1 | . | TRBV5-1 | CASSSELPRGTTEAFF | TGCGCCAGCAGTTCTGAATTACCGAGGGGAACCACTGAAGCTTTCTTT
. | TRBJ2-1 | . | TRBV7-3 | CASSPGLGGGYEQFF | TGTGCCAGCAGCCCCGGCCTCGGTGGAGGTTATGAGCAGTTCTTC
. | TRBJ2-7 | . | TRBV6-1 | CASSEQGNPYYEQYF | TGTGCCAGCAGTGAACAGGGGAACCCCTACTACGAGCAGTACTTC
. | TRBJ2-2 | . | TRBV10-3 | CAISEVDYRNTGELFF | TGTGCCATCAGTGAGGTCGACTACCGGAACACCGGGGAGCTGTTTTTT
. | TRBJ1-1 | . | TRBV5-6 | CASSLAGDRASNTEAFF | TGTGCCAGCAGCTTGGCAGGGGACCGAGCCTCGAACACTGAAGCTTTCTTT
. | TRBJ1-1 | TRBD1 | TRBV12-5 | CASGPTGTGSEAFF | TGTGCTAGTGGCCCTACCGGGACAGGGAGTGAAGCTTTCTTT
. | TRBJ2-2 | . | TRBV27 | CASRVGSRTGELFF | TGTGCCAGCAGGGTCGGGAGCCGGACCGGGGAGCTGTTTTTT
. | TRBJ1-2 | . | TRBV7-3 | CASSLWQGHGYTF | TGTGCCAGCAGCTTATGGCAGGGCCATGGCTACACCTTC
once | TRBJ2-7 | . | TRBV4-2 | CASSQDRQSYEQYF | TGTGCCAGCAGCCAAGATAGGCAATCCTACGAGCAGTACTTC
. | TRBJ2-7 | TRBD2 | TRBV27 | CASSLKPPAGLASLYEQYF | TGTGCCAGCAGTTTAAAACCTCCGGCCGGACTAGCGAGCCTCTACGAGCAGTACTTC
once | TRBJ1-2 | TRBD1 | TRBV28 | CASSFRGRRNGYTF | TGTGCCAGCAGTTTCAGGGGGCGTAGGAATGGCTACACCTTC
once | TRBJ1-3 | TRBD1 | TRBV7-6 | CASSLVPTGSGNTIYF | TGTGCCAGCAGCTTAGTCCCGACAGGGTCTGGAAACACCATATATTTT
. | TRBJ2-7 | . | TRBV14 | CASSQGLGPKYF | TGTGCCAGCAGCCAAGGTTTGGGTCCTAAGTACTTC
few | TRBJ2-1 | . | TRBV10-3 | CAISESMAALYNEQFF | TGTGCCATCAGTGAGTCGATGGCCGCCCTCTACAATGAGCAGTTCTTC
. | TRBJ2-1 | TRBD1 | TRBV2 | CASSAQGDNGQFF | TGTGCCAGCAGTGCACAGGGGGACAATGGGCAGTTCTTC
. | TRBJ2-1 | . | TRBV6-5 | CASSYLGGNNEQFF | TGTGCCAGCAGTTACTTGGGCGGAAACAATGAGCAGTTCTTC
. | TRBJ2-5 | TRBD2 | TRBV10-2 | CASSESIGGRNGETQYF | TGCGCCAGCAGTGAGTCGATAGGCGGGAGGAATGGCGAGACCCAGTACTTC
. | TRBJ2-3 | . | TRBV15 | CATSRGERDTQYF | TGTGCCACCAGCAGGGGGGAACGGGATACGCAGTATTTT
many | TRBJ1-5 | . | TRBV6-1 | CASSDPAGSVGNQPQHF | TGTGCCAGCAGTGACCCCGCGGGTTCGGTTGGCAATCAGCCCCAGCATTTT
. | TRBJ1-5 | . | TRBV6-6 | CAGSTVGGSQPQHF | TGTGCCGGCAGCACCGTTGGTGGGAGTCAGCCCCAGCATTTT
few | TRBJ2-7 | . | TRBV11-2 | CASSLVGTNSYEQYF | TGTGCCAGCAGCTTAGTCGGGACAAATTCCTACGAGCAGTACTTC
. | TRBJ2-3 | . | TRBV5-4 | CASSPFVGQGSTDTQYF | TGTGCCAGCAGCCCCTTCGTGGGGCAGGGGAGCACAGATACGCAGTATTTT
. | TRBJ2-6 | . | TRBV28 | CASSWEGAGANVLTF | TGTGCCAGCAGTTGGGAAGGGGCTGGGGCCAACGTCCTGACTTTC
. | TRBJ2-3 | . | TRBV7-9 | CASRRGEGTDTQYF | TGTGCCAGCAGAAGGGGGGAGGGCACAGATACGCAGTATTTT
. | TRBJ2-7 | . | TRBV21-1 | CASLGQGRLALSYEQYF | TGTGCCAGCTTGGGACAGGGTAGGCTAGCGCTCTCCTACGAGCAGTACTTC
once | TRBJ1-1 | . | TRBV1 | CTSSQDRDRVFSGGTEAFF | TGCACCAGCAGCCAAGACCGGGACAGGGTTTTTTCGGGCGGTACTGAAGCTTTCTTT
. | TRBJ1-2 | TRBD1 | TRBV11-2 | CASSLDRDRDGYTF | TGTGCCAGCAGCTTAGACCGGGACAGGGATGGCTACACCTTC
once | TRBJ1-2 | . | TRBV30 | CAWSLPTSYGYTF | TGTGCCTGGAGTCTACCGACAAGCTATGGCTACACCTTC
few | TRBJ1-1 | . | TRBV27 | CASSLYRDGTEAFF | TGTGCCAGCAGTTTGTACCGGGACGGCACTGAAGCTTTCTTT
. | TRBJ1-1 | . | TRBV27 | CASSSLGWVNTEAFF | TGTGCCAGCAGTTCTCTGGGTTGGGTGAACACTGAAGCTTTCTTT
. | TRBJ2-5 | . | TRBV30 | CAWSSRTTWRETQYF | TGTGCCTGGAGTTCGCGGACAACCTGGAGGGAGACCCAGTACTTC
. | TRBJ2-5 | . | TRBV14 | CASSQPTPGGETQYF | TGTGCCAGCAGCCAACCGACACCCGGAGGGGAGACCCAGTACTTC
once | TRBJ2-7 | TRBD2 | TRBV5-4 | CASSPDRASGRDNEQYF | TGTGCCAGCAGCCCCGATCGGGCCAGCGGGAGGGACAACGAGCAGTACTTC
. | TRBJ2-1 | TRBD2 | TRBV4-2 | CASSQTGTITSYNEQFF | TGTGCCAGCAGCCAAACCGGGACTATCACCTCCTACAATGAGCAGTTCTTC
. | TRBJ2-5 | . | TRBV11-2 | CASSLVRAGPGLQETQYF | TGTGCCAGCAGCTTAGTTAGGGCGGGGCCCGGTCTTCAAGAGACCCAGTACTTC
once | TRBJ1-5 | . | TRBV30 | CAWSDGQVQHF | TGTGCCTGGAGTGATGGGCAGGTCCAGCATTTT